This TCR beta chain stems from a study of cytomegalovirus exposure and HLA in healthy donors (dated by TCRdb to about 2017). With respect to the entire study: According to an earlier analysis of 550 to 750 of the donors, about 170 million T cells yielded some 110 million unique TCR beta sequences and approximately 300 Gb of sequence data. An earlier analysis of roughly 580 of the donors used high-throughput TCR beta sequencing to judge whether each TCR beta V gene segment behaved as functional or pseudogenic. Five DR-DQ haplotypes were treated as single units for association and clustering because of strong linkage in the cohort. Typing coverage varied by locus: about 620-630 donors for A, B, C, DRB1 and DQB1; approximately 560 for DQA1; about 590 for DPA1; around 450 for DPB1. All discovery cohort repertoires had been generated on a single sequencing platform. The study combined high-throughput TCR immunosequencing, statistical association of individual TCRs with disease status, and machine learning to predict cytomegalovirus infection status. Approximately 300 gigabases of sequencing data and 70 million to 100 million unique TCR sequences made up an early release that covered about 640 HLA-typed donors. The study profiled the T cell repertoires of some 610 subjects by immunosequencing and related them to cytomegalovirus serostatus. Across approximately 400 genotyped donors of the cohort, an average of about 240,000 unique TCR beta nucleotide sequences per donor were sequenced, and 15% to 20% of those sequences were non-productive. A later genetic analysis used genome-wide SNP genotypes for about 60% of the roughly 700 donors, treating that subset as a discovery cohort. Of the 300 to 400 genotyped donors, roughly 85% fell in the genetic ancestry cluster associated with self-reported Caucasian donors. Besides the first cohort of approximately 670 subjects, a separate validation cohort made up of over a hundred different subjects was used. In the later analysis, no new phenotypic data were used to find candidate immune exposures; instead, reliance was placed on TCR beta sequences and their occurrence across donors. The study aimed to test whether cataloging public T cell receptors could reveal signatures of past pathogen exposure. Donor age, sex, ethnicity and CMV serostatus were collected together with the repertoire data. A later analysis re-examined previously published TCR beta repertoires from 600 to 700 donors and added high-resolution HLA genotyping to investigate patterns of TCR occurrence. Both class I and class II loci were covered by HLA typing, at four-digit resolution.

Concerning this clone itself: It has no known antigen specificity. No base qualities exist here, and no much larger clone lies one base off it.

Results the study describes overall, beyond this receptor: A later genetic analysis associated a missense DCLRE1C variant with V-gene and J-gene trimming of TCR beta chains, and an independent cohort replicated the association. Three of the identified cytomegalovirus-associated TCR beta chains were confirmed in vitro to be specific for cytomegalovirus antigens. Correlated functional status among segregating V segments might be attributable to linkage disequilibrium, but an unknown experimental factor could not be ruled out. The classifier was reported to diagnose cytomegalovirus status with high specificity and sensitivity in both the original cohort and the validation cohort. A later analysis found that most CMV-associated TCR beta chains appeared HLA-restricted, with HLA associations seemingly driven largely by CMV exposure. The earlier analysis of 587 of the donors excluded some 15 rarely observed V segments, including chromosome 9 orphons, because counts were too low. The sequencing pipeline was judged likely to have produced a cluster of highly shared sequence variants as a technical artifact. According to a later analysis, parvovirus B19, influenza, CMV and Epstein-Barr virus appeared linked to several top co-occurrence clusters. Some IMGT-functional V segments, including TRBV6-2 and TRBV6-3, could not be told apart with the 87-base-pair reads, so those segments were excluded. A further reported finding was that TCR beta sequences accurately predicted the HLA-A and HLA-B alleles for most subjects in the first cohort. A later genetic analysis reported fewer N-insertions in productive TCRs among donors in an Asian-associated ancestry cluster than the 666-donor mean. A later analysis found that HLA-associated TCR beta chains were more clonally expanded and had lower generation probabilities than equally common non-associated chains. Because some donors lacked HLA typing at each locus, the association tests relied only on the typed subset. While some public TCRs were present in many individuals, most TCR sequences turned up only very rarely across donors. Assigning TCR associations to individual alleles was difficult when HLA alleles, especially DR and DQ, strongly co-occurred. In a later analysis, TCR association rates were found to vary across HLA loci, with the most associated TCRs seen for DRB1 alleles and the fewest for HLA-C alleles. The study gave a list of some 150 TCR beta chains associated with cytomegalovirus. The cohort was sequenced for TCR beta chains only, and without alpha or paired-chain data the features that could be detected were limited. Specific HLA alleles were associated with 15,000 to 20,000 TCR beta sequences at a false discovery rate of 0.05 in a later analysis. Roughly uniform sequencing depth across donors was assumed in presence/absence analyses, although this assumption may not hold. An earlier analysis of 450 to 750 of the donors showed that most TCR beta V segments appeared in productive rearrangements either about 87% or about 30% of the time, which broadly matched IMGT annotations. Immune exposure information for the cohort was limited to CMV serostatus. The authors suggested that the approach could potentially be generalized to other disease states and immunological phenotypes.

The trim is 5 bases for V and 3 bases for J, with a gap of 5 bases between the germline ends. CDR3 length: 12 amino acids, cysteine to phenylalanine. Only the CDR3 portion is preserved as DNA: 36 bases, with reading frame beginning at the first base. CDR1 is given as SGHRS and CDR2 as YFSETQ, both from the germline V gene. The cohort consisted of 650 to 700 healthy bone marrow donors. Cohort members were all nominally healthy when sampled, although unrecorded immune exposures were likely present. The donor tested CMV seropositive and was one of the 289 seropositive cohort members. Every donor gave a peripheral blood sample, and the peripheral blood mononuclear cells from that sample were used for TCR beta sequencing. The Qiagen DNeasy Blood Extraction Kit was used to extract genomic DNA from the blood cell samples. Libraries came from the immunoSEQ multiplex PCR assay. For the multiplex PCR, a mixture combining 60 forward primers for TCR Vbeta segments and 13 reverse primers for TCR Jbeta segments was used. A multiplex PCR assay on genomic DNA amplified the CDR3 region of rearranged TCR beta genes. On the Illumina HiSeq System, the amplified TCR beta libraries were sequenced as 87-base-pair reads. For the original study's pipeline: A later analysis tallied tens of millions of unique TCR beta chains across the 660 or so repertoires, and around 12 million of those chains were shared by two or more donors. A nearest-neighbor algorithm error-corrected the raw reads and collapsed the reads into unique sequences, merging closely related sequences to remove PCR and sequencing errors. CDR3 sequences were aligned to IMGT reference sequences to assign V, D and J gene segments. For a sequence to be retained, a match of at least six nucleotides was required to both a V gene segment and a J gene segment. Rearrangements were called productive when the CDR3 lacked stop codons and stayed in frame with V and J; all others were non-productive. CDR3 was defined by IMGT convention, running from the second conserved V-encoded cysteine to the conserved J-encoded phenylalanine. In an earlier analysis of around 640 of the donors, sequences lacking an unambiguous match to a single V gene segment were excluded. In an earlier analysis of approximately 500 of the donors, a V segment was called functional when productive rearrangements were above 56.7%, and segregating when the standard deviation between donors exceeded 5%. To diagnose cytomegalovirus status from the catalog of TCR beta chain sequences, a statistical classification framework was built. V and J gene assignment, in a later analysis, came from comparing TCR nucleotide sequences with IMGT/GENE-DB human TR gene sequences. A later analysis assigned CDR3 sequences and most-parsimonious VDJ recombination scenarios with the TCRdist pipeline. A later analysis defined each TCR beta chain by its CDR3 amino acid sequence plus V-gene family, and excluded reads lacking a unique V-gene family. A later analysis removed nearly 600 highly shared, low-generation-probability nucleotide sequences to deal with suspected cross-contamination and a sequencing artifact. In a later analysis, a clonal expansion index for each public chain was calculated from normalized within-repertoire ranks of inferred template counts. In a later analysis, generation probabilities were computed using a VDJ recombination model fitted to out-of-frame rearrangements, and the results were checked against IGoR. A later analysis scored TCR-TCR, TCR-HLA and TCR-CMV co-occurrence with hypergeometric tests, applying a repertoire-size bias correction to TCR pairs. A later analysis estimated false discovery rates by permuting HLA or CMV assignments 20 times. In a later analysis, co-occurring TCRs were grouped with DBSCAN, and TCRdist sequence similarity was added when clustering was performed within HLA-allele-positive subsets. Co-occurrence clustering excluded repertoires with fewer than 30,000 or more than 120,000 public chains, plus five with anomalous nucleotide sharing. TCRdb's version of the immuneACCESS table is confined to in-frame rearrangements and falls short of the full clone set. An unresolved V gene accounts for under half of the shortfall where checked; the remainder is of unknown origin. The V and J calls and clone size are taken from that table; D and trimming were inferred from the DNA. Recorded for this sample are about 170,000 clones; approximately 79% of them occurred a single time. Roughly 6.6% of the sample lies in the top ten.

The chain links TRBV5-1 with TRBJ1-4; the D segment cannot be called with confidence. The sequence was obtained from a man in his forties in good health and CMV-seropositive. The specimen sequenced was PBMCs. For the CDR3, the sequence is CASRAPNEKLFF. The DNA reads as follows: TGCGCCAGCAGGGCTCCTAATGAAAAACTGTTTTTT.